This TCR beta chain was identified in a study of Graves' ophthalmopathy and Graves' hyperthyroidism. Study-wide results and caveats: A majority of expanded thyroid clonotypes exceeding 0.001 frequency were likewise present in blood.

Beta-chain TCR CDR3 regions were amplified from RNA transcripts. Second-round multiplex PCR came after first-round RT-PCR with HTBI primers. One entry per CDR3 protein, called by TCRdb with MiXCR from the multiplex PCR reads. The sample carries some 240,000 distinct CDR3 sequences, 40% to 50% recorded once. Worth noting for this clonotype: The antigen remains undetermined.

Germline CDR1 reads SQVTM; CDR2 reads ANQGSEA. CDR3 length: 14 amino acids. J lost 2 bases, V lost 8 bases, and 6 bases had no gene match. The sequence was collected from an adult man with Graves' ophthalmopathy. The source material was peripheral blood. The chain recombines TRBV29-1 with TRBJ2-5; 12 nucleotides agree with TRBD2. In DNA form, the CDR3 reads TGCAGCAGCCAGCTAGCGGGAGGGCAAGAGACCCAGTACTTC. Its translation is CSSQLAGGQETQYF.